These T cell receptor beta chains were read from a single sample in a study of T cell responses to AZD1222 COVID-19 vaccine. Assay used: immunoSEQ multiplex PCR; TCRdb lists only in-frame clones, some missing. Altogether more than 100,000 clones are present, around 87% being singletons, with the ten largest covering about 1.2%. The sequencing used peripheral blood, collected on day 0 of AZD1222 vaccination. The receptors stem from an adult in good health. Each CDR3 is given with its conserved first and last residue. The D gene is left open where the match is weak. Only part of the rows carry a size: once, few, many, or a class if the clone is expanded.

j_call,clone_size,v_call,d_call,cdr3_nt,cdr3_aa
TRBJ2-7,once,TRBV5-5,.,TGTGCCAGCAGCTTGCGTGGTGTTACTCAGTACTTC,CASSLRGVTQYF
TRBJ2-2,.,TRBV5-4,.,TGTGCCGGGGGACCCGGGGAGCTGTTTTTT,CAGGPGELFF
TRBJ2-7,.,TRBV2,.,TGTGCCAGCAGTGAAGGCGCAGGGCTGTACGAGCAGTACTTC,CASSEGAGLYEQYF
TRBJ1-5,.,TRBV12-3/TRBV12-4,.,TGTGCCAGCAGTTTAGACTTTGCGGAGCCCCAGCATTTT,CASSLDFAEPQHF
TRBJ2-7,.,TRBV6-5,TRBD1,TGTGCCAGCAGTTACGCTGGGACAGGAAACTCCTACGAGCAGTACTTC,CASSYAGTGNSYEQYF
TRBJ1-5,.,TRBV19,TRBD1,TGTGCCAGTAGTCACGGACAGGGAACTTTCCTTATGGGCAATCAGCCCCAGCATTTT,CASSHGQGTFLMGNQPQHF
TRBJ2-7,.,TRBV2,.,TGTGCCAGCAGTGAAATAGGTAGACGAGGCGAGCAGTACTTC,CASSEIGRRGEQYF
TRBJ2-7,.,TRBV27,.,TGTGCCAGCAGTTTTCATTCTGTATTGGGGATAAGTGCCTACGAGCAGTACTTC,CASSFHSVLGISAYEQYF
TRBJ2-3,.,TRBV10-2,TRBD1,TGCGCCAGCAGGGGACACAGGGGACCCCACTCAGATACGCAGTATTTT,CASRGHRGPHSDTQYF
TRBJ1-4,.,TRBV4-1,.,TGCGCCAGCAGCCAGGGAGAAAAACTGTTTTTT,CASSQGEKLFF
TRBJ1-1,.,TRBV4-1,TRBD1,TGCGCCAGCAGCCAAAAAGAAGGGGGCTATTATGGAGCTTTCTTT,CASSQKEGGYYGAFF
TRBJ2-5,.,TRBV27,.,TGTGCCAGCAGTTTAAGGGCCTCTCAAGAGACCCAGTACTTC,CASSLRASQETQYF
TRBJ1-5,.,TRBV6-5,.,TGTGCCAGCAGCGAGGGTCCAGGTGGAGGGCAGCCCCAGCATTTT,CASSEGPGGGQPQHF
TRBJ2-5,.,TRBV11-3,.,TGTGCCAGCAGCCGGTCCGGGAAAGAGACCCAGTACTTC,CASSRSGKETQYF
TRBJ1-1,.,TRBV7-9,.,TGTGCCAGCAGCCTGGACAGTCCGAACACTGAAGCTTTCTTT,CASSLDSPNTEAFF
TRBJ2-1,.,TRBV3-1/TRBV3-2,.,TGTGCCAGCAGCCGCGAACAGGTGGGGAATGAGCAGTTCTTC,CASSREQVGNEQFF
TRBJ1-5,.,TRBV12-5,.,TGTGCTAGTGGTTTCGCCCGTATTAGTGGCAATCAGCCCCAGCATTTT,CASGFARISGNQPQHF
TRBJ1-2,.,TRBV23-1,.,TGCGCCAGCAGTCAATCGGGGGTTTCGGGCTACACCTTC,CASSQSGVSGYTF
TRBJ1-1,.,TRBV24-1,.,TGTGCCATCGTCACCAGGGAGGGGGGCCCTGAAGCTTTCTTT,CAIVTREGGPEAFF
TRBJ2-2,.,TRBV6-5,.,TGTGCCAGCAGCCCCCGGACACTGAACACCGGGGAGCTGTTTTTT,CASSPRTLNTGELFF
TRBJ1-6,.,TRBV27,.,TGTGCCAGCAGTCCCCGGGGCCGAGGGAGCTCCTATAATTCACCCCTCCACTTT,CASSPRGRGSSYNSPLHF
TRBJ1-5,.,TRBV19,TRBD1,TGTGCCAGTAGTGTCCAGGGGGGGAATAGCAATCAGCCCCAGCATTTT,CASSVQGGNSNQPQHF
TRBJ2-4,.,TRBV14,.,TGTGCCAGCAGCCAAGATGTCAGGGGAACGGTTCAGTACTTC,CASSQDVRGTVQYF
TRBJ1-2,.,TRBV4-1,TRBD1,TGCGCCAGCAGCCCACAACCGGGACAGGGGATCGAAGGCTACACCTTC,CASSPQPGQGIEGYTF
TRBJ2-3,.,TRBV11-2,.,TGTGCCAGCAGCTTAGTGGTATGGGCGGACCCGAGCACAGATACGCAGTATTTT,CASSLVVWADPSTDTQYF
TRBJ2-1,.,TRBV6-1,TRBD1,TGTGCCAGCAGTGAGTACCCGGACAGGGGGGGCAATGAGCAGTTCTTC,CASSEYPDRGGNEQFF
TRBJ2-7,.,TRBV7-9,TRBD1,TGTGCCAGCAGCCCCAGGGGGTTCGGGTACGAGCAGTACTTC,CASSPRGFGYEQYF
TRBJ1-2,.,TRBV12-3/TRBV12-4,TRBD1,TGTGCCAGCAGCCCCGACAGGGGTGGTGGCTACACCTTC,CASSPDRGGGYTF
TRBJ2-7,.,TRBV23-1,.,TGCGCCACCCACCGGGACGCCGTGGCCTACGAGCAGTACTTC,CATHRDAVAYEQYF
TRBJ2-1,.,TRBV5-6,.,TGTGCCAGCAGCTTACTAGGGAGCGGAGCCTACAATGAGCAGTTCTTC,CASSLLGSGAYNEQFF
TRBJ2-3,.,TRBV3-1/TRBV3-2,TRBD2,TGTGCCAGCAGCCCTAGCGGGGGGGGGTCAGATACGCAGTATTTT,CASSPSGGGSDTQYF
TRBJ1-5,.,TRBV7-9,.,TGTGCCAGCAGCTCCGGCGTTGGGGGCAATCAGCCCCAGCATTTT,CASSSGVGGNQPQHF
TRBJ2-1,.,TRBV3-1/TRBV3-2,.,TGTGCCAGCAGCCAAGTCCGTGGATCCTTTTACAATGAGCAGTTCTTC,CASSQVRGSFYNEQFF
TRBJ1-5,.,TRBV2,TRBD1,TGTGCCAGCGCCAGGGGGACAGGGGGCCCTCAGCCCCAGCATTTT,CASARGTGGPQPQHF
TRBJ1-6,.,TRBV5-1,.,TGCGCCAGCAGCTTGACTGGACAGCCCGGGGACTCACCCCTCCACTTT,CASSLTGQPGDSPLHF
TRBJ1-5,.,TRBV7-8,TRBD1,TGTGCCAGCAGCTTGGGACAGCCCCTGGACAATCAGCCCCAGCATTTT,CASSLGQPLDNQPQHF
TRBJ1-1,.,TRBV12-3/TRBV12-4,.,TGTGCCAGCAGTCAAGTGAGGAACACTGAAGCTTTCTTT,CASSQVRNTEAFF